Listed here are 20 T cell receptor beta chains from one sample, sequenced in a study of blood T cell repertoires in COVID-19. Some clones are missing from TCRdb's copy, which holds only in-frame ones; the method was immunoSEQ multiplex PCR. Of tens of thousands of clones listed, around 93% were seen once; the top ten hold around 9.6%. Sequences were obtained from peripheral blood. The receptor source for this set is a human donor with active COVID-19. The donor label of this sample is uncertain.

V gene TRBV7-2 combines with J gene TRBJ2-3, with TRBD2 matching 7 bases. After removal of 4 bases from V and 0 bases from J, the junction contained 4 bases not matched to a gene. CDR1 and CDR2 from the germline V gene are SGHTA and FQGNSA. CDR3 length: 15 amino acids. This CDR3 reads CASSSGLGSTDTQYF. The CDR3 region has the DNA TGTGCCAGCAGCTCCGGACTAGGGAGCACAGATACGCAGTATTTT. Combining the CDR3 with reference TRBV7-2 and TRBJ2-3 gives the whole variable domain GAGVSQSPSNKVTEKGKDVELRCDPISGHTALYWYRQSLGQGLEFLIYFQGNSAPDKSGLPSDRFSAERTGGSVSTLTIQRTQQEDSAVYLCASSSGLGSTDTQYFGPGTRLTVL.

V usage is TRBV27 and J usage is TRBJ2-1; TRBD2 aligns across 7 bases. Germline trimming cut 5 bases from V and 6 bases from J; bases unmatched to any gene: 4. Germline lookup yields CDR1 MNHEY and CDR2 SMNVEV (reference sequence). The CDR3 runs 13 residues. The CDR3 here is CASSPPSGNEQFF. DNA for the CDR3: TGTGCCAGCAGTCCCCCTAGCGGCAATGAGCAGTTCTTC.

CDR3 DNA: TGTGCCAGCAGCCCTGGACGTGGGGCAGGGGAAGGATCTAACTATGGCTACACCTTC. Amino acid sequence: CASSPGRGAGEGSNYGYTF. The V and J genes are TRBV7-3 and TRBJ1-2; D may be TRBD1 (6 bases). CDR1 and CDR2 (germline): SGHTA, FQGTGA. The CDR3 runs to 19 residues. The germline V and J ends were trimmed by 5 bases and 0 bases, with 25 bases remaining between them.

The V and J genes are TRBV10-3 and TRBJ2-3; D is perhaps TRBD2 (6 bases). This CDR3 comprises 14 residues. Germline V lookup: CDR1 ENHRY, CDR2 SYGVKD. The V gene lost 4 bases and the J gene lost 6 bases, with 14 bases spanning the gap. CDR3 DNA sequence: TGTGCCATCAGTGTTAGTGCCCGGGGGGATACGCAGTATTTT. Translation gives CAISVSARGDTQYF.

This chain connects TRBV7-2 to TRBJ2-7; 8 positions agree with TRBD1. CDR3 size: 14 residues. The germline V gene has CDR1 SGHTA and CDR2 FQGNSA. V was pared by 5 bases and J by 3 bases, with 6 bases of the junction left unmatched. This CDR3 is CASSLPGTGYEQYF. CDR3 nucleotides: TGTGCCAGCAGCCTCCCCGGGACAGGCTACGAGCAGTACTTC.

This sequence joins TRBV12-5 and TRBJ2-3; unclear D gene. The germline gives CDR1 LGHNT, CDR2 FRNRAP. The CDR3 contains 13 residues. The germline V and J ends were trimmed by 6 bases and 8 bases, with 15 bases remaining between them. Here the CDR3 reads CASGSGIRGTQYF. CDR3 DNA sequence: TGTGCTAGTGGCTCGGGTATCCGAGGTACGCAGTATTTT.

V and J are TRBV29-1 and TRBJ2-7, with a weak D call TRBD2 (6 bases). In germline, CDR1 is SQVTM, CDR2 ANQGSEA. The length of the CDR3 is 14 residues. The ends were cut back, 5 bases at V and 3 bases at J, with 17 bases in the middle. The CDR3 nucleotides are TGCAGCGTTATTAGGACCCGGGGACTCTACGAGCAGTACTTC. The encoded protein is CSVIRTRGLYEQYF.

The CDR3 DNA reads as TGTGCCAGCAGTCTCGCTAGATTCTCCTACAATGAGCAGTTCTTC. Its translation is CASSLARFSYNEQFF. The chain recombines TRBV21-1 with TRBJ2-1; TRBD2 was called by the table and not checked on the DNA. TRBV21-1 is reported as a pseudogene. The CDR3 contains 15 residues.

The chain links TRBV7-9 to TRBJ2-1; 11 bases line up with TRBD2. The CDR3 spans 15 residues. V lost 1 base, J lost 10 bases, and 6 bases stayed unmatched. Germline V lookup: CDR1 SEHNR, CDR2 FQNEAQ (reference sequence). In DNA, the CDR3 is TGTGCCAGCAGCTTAGAAGGGACTAGCGGCCCAGAGCAGTTCTTC. As protein: CASSLEGTSGPEQFF.

The gene calls are TRBV12-5 and TRBJ2-3; 9 bases are a match to TRBD2. This CDR3 has 14 residues. The V and J ends lost 6 bases and 4 bases, in that order; junction bases with no gene match: 5. Germline V gene lookup returns CDR1 LGHNT and CDR2 FRNRAP. The CDR3 DNA reads as TGTGCTAGTGGCCAAAGCGGGGGGCCAGATACGCAGTATTTT. This encodes CASGQSGGPDTQYF.

The J gene is TRBJ2-1, the V gene TRBV9, with D uncertain. The CDR3 is 15 amino acids. The germline V gene has CDR1 SGDLS and CDR2 YYNGEE. Trimming pared 0 bases from V and 7 bases from J, leaving 14 bases between. The CDR3, as DNA: TGTGCCAGCAGCGTAGGATTAGGAGCTATGAATGAGCAGTTCTTC. Protein sequence: CASSVGLGAMNEQFF.

This sequence joins TRBV7-3 and TRBJ2-1, with TRBD1 identical over 7 bases. The CDR3 is 15 residues long. V dropped 5 bases and J dropped 4; count of bases not matched to a gene: 8. CDR1 and CDR2 from the germline V gene are SGHTA and FQGTGA. CDR3 DNA: TGTGCCAGCAGCACTCAACTGACAGGGTACAATGAGCAGTTCTTC. Its protein product is CASSTQLTGYNEQFF.

V is TRBV10-3 and J is TRBJ1-1; D is unresolved. This CDR3 has 11 amino acids. V was pared by 10 bases and J by 5 bases, with 11 bases between. Germline CDR1 and CDR2: ENHRY and SYGVKD. The CDR3 loop is CASARGTEAFF. The CDR3 nucleotides read TGTGCCAGTGCAAGAGGGACTGAAGCTTTCTTT.

The gene calls are TRBV27 and TRBJ1-4, with D possibly being TRBD1 (6 bases). CDR1 is MNHEY, CDR2 SMNVEV, per germline (reference sequence). V dropped 4 bases and J dropped 8 bases, with 17 bases sitting between them. The CDR3 is 15 amino acids. CDR3 loop: CASSYRDGLSEKLFF. Here the CDR3 DNA reads TGTGCCAGCAGTTACAGGGACGGATTGAGCGAAAAACTGTTTTTT. Combining the CDR3 with reference TRBV27 and TRBJ1-4 gives the whole variable domain EAQVTQNPRYLITVTGKKLTVTCSQNMNHEYMSWYRQDPGLGLRQIYYSMNVEVTDKGDVPEGYKVSRKEKRNFPLILESPSPNQTSLYFCASSYRDGLSEKLFFGSGTQLSVL.

The chain uses TRBV23-1 and TRBJ2-5, with 9 bases that match TRBD1. TRBV23-1 is recorded as an ORF, its role being uncertain. Unmatched junction bases numbered 4, after V lost 7 bases and J lost 4 bases. The CDR3 sequence is 13 residues long. CDR3 sequence: CASTLQGAETQYF. CDR3 sequence (DNA): TGCGCCAGCACCCTACAGGGGGCAGAGACCCAGTACTTC.

The V gene is TRBV4-1, the J gene TRBJ2-1, with D perhaps matching TRBD2 (6 bases). Trimming pared 2 bases from V and 7 bases from J, leaving 27 bases between. From germline, CDR1 is MGHRA and CDR2 YSYEKL. The CDR3 is made up of 19 amino acids. CDR3 protein: CASSQLLDQSLAIGNEQFF. The CDR3 nucleotides read TGCGCCAGCAGCCAATTACTAGACCAGTCACTAGCTATTGGGAATGAGCAGTTCTTC.

This chain links TRBV5-1 with TRBJ2-2, with D perhaps matching TRBD2 (5 bases). The CDR3 is made up of 14 amino acids. Trimming took off 2 bases at V and 1 base at J, with 6 bases between the two ends. Germline CDR1 reads SGHRS; CDR2 reads YFSETQ. CDR3 amino acids: CASSFRENTGELFF. In nucleotides, the CDR3 is TGCGCCAGCAGCTTCCGGGAGAACACCGGGGAGCTGTTTTTT. Variable domain in full (rest from reference TRBV5-1 and TRBJ2-2): KAGVTQTPRYLIKTRGQQVTLSCSPISGHRSVSWYQQTPGQGLQFLFEYFSETQRNKGNFPGRFSGRQFSNSRSEMNVSTLELGDSALYLCASSFRENTGELFFGEGSRLTVL.

The chain couples TRBV24-1 to TRBJ2-3; D remains unclear. V lost 5 bases to trimming and J lost 4 bases, with 3 bases between them. Germline V lookup: CDR1 KGHDR, CDR2 SFDVKD. The CDR3 is 11 amino acids. As DNA, the CDR3 is TGTGCCACCAGTGCGGCAGATACGCAGTATTTT. Protein: CATSAADTQYF.

The CDR3 here is CASSPPGLIAGFNEQFF. The CDR3 DNA follows: TGTGCCAGCAGTCCCCCCGGGTTGATAGCGGGTTTCAATGAGCAGTTCTTC. The rearrangement uses TRBV27 and TRBJ2-1; 7 nucleotides match TRBD2. The CDR3 consists of 17 residues. The junction had 16 bases not matched to a gene; V was cut back by 5 bases and J by 6 bases. From germline, CDR1 is MNHEY and CDR2 SMNVEV (reference sequence).

The chain couples TRBV5-1 to TRBJ1-4; TRBD1 matches 7 bases. The junction had 10 bases not matched to a gene; V was cut back by 6 bases and J by 8 bases. The CDR3 has 14 residues. From germline, CDR1 is SGHRS and CDR2 YFSETQ. The CDR3 here is CASMAGTENEKLFF. CDR3 in DNA: TGCGCCAGCATGGCCGGGACAGAAAACGAAAAACTGTTTTTT.